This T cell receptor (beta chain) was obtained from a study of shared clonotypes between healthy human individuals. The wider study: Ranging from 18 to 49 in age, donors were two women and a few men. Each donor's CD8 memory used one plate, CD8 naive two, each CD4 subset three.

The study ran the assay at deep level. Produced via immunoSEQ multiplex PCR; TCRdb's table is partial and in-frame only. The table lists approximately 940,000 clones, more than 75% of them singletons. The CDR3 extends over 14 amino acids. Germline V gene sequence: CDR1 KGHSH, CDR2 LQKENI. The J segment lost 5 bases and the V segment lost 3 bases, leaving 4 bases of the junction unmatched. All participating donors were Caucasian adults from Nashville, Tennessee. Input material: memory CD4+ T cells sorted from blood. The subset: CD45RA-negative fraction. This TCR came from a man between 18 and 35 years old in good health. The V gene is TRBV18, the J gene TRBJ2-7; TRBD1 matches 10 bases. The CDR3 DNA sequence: TGTGCCAGCTCACCGACAGGGGGCAGAAACGAGCAGTACTTC. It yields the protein CASSPTGGRNEQYF.